This paragraph reports one TCR beta chain. Time point given: longitudinal time-point 3. This CDR3 is 11 amino acids long. From germline, CDR1 is LGHDT and CDR2 YNNKEL (reference sequence). After removal of 6 bases from V and 11 bases from J, the junction contained 4 bases not matched to a gene. This record belongs to a study of neurological immune-mediated disorders. Each CDR3 protein gets one entry after TCRdb re-called the 5' RACE reads with MiXCR. The sample holds under 100,000 distinct CDR3 sequences, around 4% seen once. This TCR derives from a woman aged 55-70 years with multiple sclerosis. Specimen: PBMCs. The rearrangement links TRBV3-1 to TRBJ1-1; 9 nucleotides agree with TRBD1. DNA of the CDR3: TGTGCCAGCAGACAGGGGGCCTCGGCTTTCTTT. Translated: CASRQGASAFF. The variable domain in full, completed from reference TRBV3-1 and TRBJ1-1, reads DTAVSQTPKYLVTQMGNDKSIKCEQNLGHDTMYWYKQDSKKFLKIMFSYNNKELIINETVPNRFSPKSPDKAHLNLHINSLELGDSAVYFCASRQGASAFFGQGTRLTVV.